These T cell receptor beta chains were read from a single sample in a study of Ad26.COV2.S vaccination and SARS-CoV-2 variants. Clones were read by immunoSEQ multiplex PCR, and TCRdb kept only the in-frame ones, dropping some. The table records 300,000 to 350,000 clones, almost 90% of them present only once. Sequencing was performed on peripheral blood, taken in a trial of Ad26.COV2.S vaccine versus placebo. The receptor source for this set is a person aged 18-60 years who received the Ad26.COV2.S COVID-19 vaccine or a placebo. The CDR3 runs from the conserved cysteine through the conserved F or W. The order of the fields is J gene, D gene, clone size, V gene, CDR3 protein, CDR3 DNA. A D gene is named only where the DNA matches it firmly. Expanded clones get a size class; other rows say once, few or many, or leave the size out.

TRBJ1-2 NA NA TRBV10-3 CAISAVGRSGYTF TGTGCCATCAGTGCTGTAGGGAGAAGTGGCTACACCTTC
TRBJ2-2 NA NA TRBV27 CASRSLVAEGGELFF TGTGCCAGCAGATCCCTAGTAGCGGAGGGCGGGGAGCTGTTTTTT
TRBJ1-5 NA once TRBV28 CASSSVSGHRNQPQHF TGTGCCAGCAGTTCCGTCTCGGGACATCGCAATCAGCCCCAGCATTTT
TRBJ1-1 NA NA TRBV12-3/TRBV12-4 CASSFGITEAFF TGTGCCAGCAGTTTCGGGATCACTGAAGCTTTCTTT
TRBJ1-5 NA NA TRBV4-2 CASSQVESGNQPQHF TGTGCCAGCAGCCAAGTAGAGTCAGGCAATCAGCCCCAGCATTTT
TRBJ1-2 NA NA TRBV10-1 CASSEGRKPYGYTF TGCGCCAGCAGTGAGGGCAGGAAGCCCTATGGCTACACCTTC
TRBJ1-1 NA NA TRBV19 CASGTLNTEAFF TGTGCCAGCGGGACACTGAACACTGAAGCTTTCTTT
TRBJ2-1 NA NA TRBV25-1 CASSYTGYDEQFF TGTGCCAGCAGTTATACAGGGTACGATGAGCAGTTCTTC
TRBJ2-2 NA NA TRBV2 CASTTPLMTGELFF TGTGCCAGCACCACTCCTCTGATGACCGGGGAGCTGTTTTTT
TRBJ1-1 NA NA TRBV10-3 CAISALPDSPNSEAFF TGTGCCATCAGTGCCCTACCGGACAGCCCGAACTCTGAAGCTTTCTTT
TRBJ2-7 NA once TRBV7-2 CASSSYGVSYEQYF TGTGCCAGCAGCTCTTATGGCGTCTCCTACGAGCAGTACTTC
TRBJ1-5 NA NA TRBV4-3 CASSQDVETQPQHF TGCGCCAGCAGCCAAGACGTGGAAACTCAGCCCCAGCATTTT
TRBJ2-7 TRBD1 NA TRBV28 CASSLQGSEQYF TGTGCCAGCAGTCTACAGGGGAGCGAGCAGTACTTC
TRBJ2-5 NA NA TRBV7-2 CASSLAPSDLETQYF TGTGCCAGCAGCTTAGCGCCTAGCGACTTGGAGACCCAGTACTTC
TRBJ2-1 TRBD2 NA TRBV24-1 CATSGLNNEQFF TGTGCCACCTCGGGACTAAACAATGAGCAGTTCTTC
TRBJ2-3 NA NA TRBV18 CASSPLSGSTDTQYF TGTGCCAGCTCGCCCTTGAGCGGGAGCACAGATACGCAGTATTTT
TRBJ2-1 TRBD2 NA TRBV3-1/TRBV3-2 CASSLSGSNEQFF TGTGCCAGCAGCCTTAGCGGGTCCAATGAGCAGTTCTTC
TRBJ1-2 TRBD1 NA TRBV7-9 CASSSLDRGDRDGYTF TGTGCCAGCAGCTCGCTGGACAGGGGGGATCGGGATGGCTACACCTTC
TRBJ2-2 TRBD2 few TRBV7-2 CASSLALVIAGGTGELFF TGTGCCAGCAGCTTAGCGCTCGTGATAGCGGGGGGGACCGGGGAGCTGTTTTTT
TRBJ1-1 NA NA TRBV28 CASTLGPSPDTEAFF TGTGCCAGCACTCTGGGCCCTTCCCCGGACACTGAAGCTTTCTTT
TRBJ1-5 NA once TRBV3-1/TRBV3-2 CASSQVRGADQPQHF TGTGCCAGCAGCCAAGTGCGGGGGGCAGATCAGCCCCAGCATTTT
TRBJ2-1 NA few TRBV7-2 CASKPGLNYNEQFF TGTGCCAGCAAACCGGGACTGAATTACAATGAGCAGTTCTTC
TRBJ2-7 NA NA TRBV16 CASSGGAYEQYF TGTGCCAGCAGTGGTGGTGCCTACGAGCAGTACTTC
TRBJ1-1 NA NA TRBV7-9 CASSSTAPEAFF TGTGCCAGCAGCTCGACAGCCCCTGAAGCTTTCTTT
TRBJ1-5 NA once TRBV4-2 CASSQDTDLPSRPQHF TGTGCCAGCAGCCAAGACACGGACCTCCCCTCTCGGCCCCAGCATTTT